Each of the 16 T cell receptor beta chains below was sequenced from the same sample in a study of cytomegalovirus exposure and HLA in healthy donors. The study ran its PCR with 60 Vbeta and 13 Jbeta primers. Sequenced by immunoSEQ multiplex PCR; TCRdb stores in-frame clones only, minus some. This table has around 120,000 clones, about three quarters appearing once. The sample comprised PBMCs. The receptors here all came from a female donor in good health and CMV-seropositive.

The CDR3 DNA reads as TGTGCCAGCAGCTTAGCGGCAGGGATGGTACACGAGCAGTACTTC. Encoded protein: CASSLAAGMVHEQYF. The chain is built from TRBV7-2 and TRBJ2-7; TRBD1 is a possible D gene (5 bases). This CDR3 comprises 15 residues. The V end lost 0 bases, the J end lost 5 bases, and 14 bases lay between the germline ends. In germline, CDR1 is SGHTA, CDR2 FQGNSA.

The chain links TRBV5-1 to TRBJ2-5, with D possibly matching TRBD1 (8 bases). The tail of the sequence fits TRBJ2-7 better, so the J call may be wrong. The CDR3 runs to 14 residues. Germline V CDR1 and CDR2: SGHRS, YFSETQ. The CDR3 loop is CASNRGGDRYEQYF. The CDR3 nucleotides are TGCGCCAGCAACAGGGGGGGGGACCGCTACGAGCAGTACTTC.

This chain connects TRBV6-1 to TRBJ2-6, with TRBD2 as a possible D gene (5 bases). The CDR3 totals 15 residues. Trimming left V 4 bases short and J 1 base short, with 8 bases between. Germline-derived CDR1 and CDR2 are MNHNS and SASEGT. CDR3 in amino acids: CASSGGLSGANVLTF. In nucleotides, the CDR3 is TGTGCCAGCAGTGGAGGACTGTCTGGGGCCAACGTCCTGACTTTC.

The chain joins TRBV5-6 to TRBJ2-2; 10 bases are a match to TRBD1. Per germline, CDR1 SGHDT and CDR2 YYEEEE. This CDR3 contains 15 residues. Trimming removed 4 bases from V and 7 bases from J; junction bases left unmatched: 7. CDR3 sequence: CASSPGTGDFGELFF. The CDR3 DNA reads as TGTGCCAGCAGCCCCGGGACAGGGGACTTCGGGGAGCTGTTTTTT.

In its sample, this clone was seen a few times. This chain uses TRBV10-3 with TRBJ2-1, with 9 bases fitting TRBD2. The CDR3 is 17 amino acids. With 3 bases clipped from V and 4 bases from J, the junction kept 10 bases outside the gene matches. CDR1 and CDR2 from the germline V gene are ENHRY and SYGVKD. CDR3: CAISDKLAGDRYNEQFF. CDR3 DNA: TGTGCCATCAGTGATAAGTTAGCGGGAGATAGGTACAATGAGCAGTTCTTC.

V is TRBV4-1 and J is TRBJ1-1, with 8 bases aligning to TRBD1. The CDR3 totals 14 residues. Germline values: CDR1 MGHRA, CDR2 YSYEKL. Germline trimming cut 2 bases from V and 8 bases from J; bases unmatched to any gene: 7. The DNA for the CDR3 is TGCGCCAGCAGCCAATTGGACAGGGACGTCGAAGCTTTCTTT. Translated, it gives CASSQLDRDVEAFF.

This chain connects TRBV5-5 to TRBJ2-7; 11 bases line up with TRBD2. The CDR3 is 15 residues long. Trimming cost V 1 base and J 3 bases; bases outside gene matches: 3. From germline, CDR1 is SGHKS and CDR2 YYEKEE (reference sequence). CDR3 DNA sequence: TGTGCCAGCAGCTTGATTACTAGCGGGAGCTACGAGCAGTACTTC. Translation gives CASSLITSGSYEQYF.

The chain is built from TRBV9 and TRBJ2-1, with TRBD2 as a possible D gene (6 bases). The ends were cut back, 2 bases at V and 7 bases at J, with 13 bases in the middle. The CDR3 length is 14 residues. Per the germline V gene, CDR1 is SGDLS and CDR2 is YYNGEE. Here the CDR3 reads CASSVGGTGNEQFF. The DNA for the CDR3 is TGTGCCAGCAGCGTGGGAGGAACTGGGAATGAGCAGTTCTTC.

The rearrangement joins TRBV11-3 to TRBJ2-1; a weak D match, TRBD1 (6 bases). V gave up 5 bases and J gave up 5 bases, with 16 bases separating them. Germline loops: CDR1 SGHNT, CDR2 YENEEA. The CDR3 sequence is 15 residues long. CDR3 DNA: TGTGCCAGCAGCCCCCAGACAGGCATTGACAATGAGCAGTTCTTC. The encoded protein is CASSPQTGIDNEQFF.

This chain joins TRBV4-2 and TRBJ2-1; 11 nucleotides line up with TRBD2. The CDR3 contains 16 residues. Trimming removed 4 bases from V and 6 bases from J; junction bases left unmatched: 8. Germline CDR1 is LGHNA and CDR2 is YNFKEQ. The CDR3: CASSPHGTSGVNEQFF. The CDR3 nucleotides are TGTGCCAGCAGCCCGCATGGGACTAGCGGCGTCAATGAGCAGTTCTTC.

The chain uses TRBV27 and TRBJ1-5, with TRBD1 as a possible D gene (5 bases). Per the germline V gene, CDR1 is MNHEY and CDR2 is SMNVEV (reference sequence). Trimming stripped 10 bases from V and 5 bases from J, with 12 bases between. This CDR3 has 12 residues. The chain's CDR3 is CATRSGDQPQHF. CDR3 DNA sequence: TGTGCCACCCGATCGGGGGATCAGCCCCAGCATTTT.

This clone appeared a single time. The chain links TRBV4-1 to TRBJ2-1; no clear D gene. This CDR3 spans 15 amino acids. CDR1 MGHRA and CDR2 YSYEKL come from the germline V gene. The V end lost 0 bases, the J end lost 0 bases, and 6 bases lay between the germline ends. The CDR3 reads CASSQDSSSYNEQFF. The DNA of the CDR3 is TGCGCCAGCAGCCAAGACTCGAGCTCCTACAATGAGCAGTTCTTC.

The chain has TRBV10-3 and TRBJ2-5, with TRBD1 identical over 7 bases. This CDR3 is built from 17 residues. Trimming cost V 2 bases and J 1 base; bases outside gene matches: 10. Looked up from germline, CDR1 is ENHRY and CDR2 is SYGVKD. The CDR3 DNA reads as TGTGCCATCAGTGAGCTGGGGGACAGTATAAGCCAAGAGACCCAGTACTTC. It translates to CAISELGDSISQETQYF.

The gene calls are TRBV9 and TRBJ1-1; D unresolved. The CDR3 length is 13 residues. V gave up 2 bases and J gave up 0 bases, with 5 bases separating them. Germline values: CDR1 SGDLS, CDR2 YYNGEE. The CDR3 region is CASSVELNTEAFF. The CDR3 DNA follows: TGTGCCAGCAGCGTGGAGTTGAACACTGAAGCTTTCTTT.

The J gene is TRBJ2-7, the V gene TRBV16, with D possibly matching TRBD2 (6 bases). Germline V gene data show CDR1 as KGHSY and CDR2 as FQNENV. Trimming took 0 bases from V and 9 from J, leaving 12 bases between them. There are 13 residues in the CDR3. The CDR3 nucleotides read TGTGCCAGCAGCCAATCGAGGGACTCGGGGCAGTACTTC. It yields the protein CASSQSRDSGQYF.

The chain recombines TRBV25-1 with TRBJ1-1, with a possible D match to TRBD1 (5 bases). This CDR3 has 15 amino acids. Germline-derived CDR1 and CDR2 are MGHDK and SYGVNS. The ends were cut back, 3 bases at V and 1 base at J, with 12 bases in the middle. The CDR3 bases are TGTGCCAGCAGTGACTCAGGACATGGGAACACTGAAGCTTTCTTT. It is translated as CASSDSGHGNTEAFF.